This entry concerns a single TCR beta chain. In germline, CDR1 is SGHDT, CDR2 YYEEEE. V shed 2 bases, J shed 8 bases, and the junction held 5 bases outside the gene matches. CDR3 length: 14 residues. These data originate in a study of blood T cell repertoires in COVID-19. Overall study: PBMCs, B-cell-depleted T cells, or T cells were the source of the cDNA or gDNA that made up the material.

Residents of about two dozen US areas, aged about 18 to 89 years, made up the participants. Participants' own reports of clinical history determined their cohort assignment. As handled by the study authors: Reference gene primers were amplified, and this amplification served to estimate nucleated cell counts. Generated by immunoSEQ multiplex PCR, the TCRdb table keeps only in-frame clones and is missing some. The DNA gave D and trimming, while V, J and clone size come from that table. The sample lists more than 250,000 clones, around 87% occurring once. The TCR sequence derives from a woman aged 25 to 39 who had recovered from COVID-19. The chain carries TRBV5-6 and TRBJ1-3, with 9 nucleotides matching TRBD1. The source material was PBMCs or T cells enriched from blood (not recorded which). This chain's CDR3 is CASSLGTGKYTIYF. The CDR3 DNA is TGTGCCAGCAGCTTAGGGACAGGGAAGTACACCATATATTTT.